This T cell receptor (beta chain) was captured by sequencing in a study of tissue T cells after allogeneic stem cell transplantation. General study results and limits: TCR repertoires tracked anatomic similarity, regardless of disease or transplant status. The patient cohort was small and clinically heterogeneous, with limited sampling depth.

Regarding this clone: Its antigen is unidentified.

The CDR3 runs to 17 residues. Trimming stripped 0 bases from V and 15 bases from J, with 27 bases between. CDR1 is MNHEY, CDR2 SVGEGT, per germline. The protocol was immunoSEQ multiplex PCR, while the TCRdb copy is restricted to in-frame clones and leaves out a portion. The sample holds just over 25,000 clones; less than 95% are singletons and the top ten take roughly 2%. This TCR was recovered from a male donor at least 60 years old who later had graft-versus-host disease after an allogeneic stem cell transplant. The source material was blood, sampled before transplantation. The rearrangement joins TRBV6-2 or TRBV6-3 to TRBJ2-4; possible D gene TRBD1, 5 bases. The CDR3 sequence is CASSYSFFTGSGRAGYF. The CDR3, as DNA: TGTGCCAGCAGTTACTCGTTCTTTACAGGATCGGGCCGGGCCGGGTACTTC.